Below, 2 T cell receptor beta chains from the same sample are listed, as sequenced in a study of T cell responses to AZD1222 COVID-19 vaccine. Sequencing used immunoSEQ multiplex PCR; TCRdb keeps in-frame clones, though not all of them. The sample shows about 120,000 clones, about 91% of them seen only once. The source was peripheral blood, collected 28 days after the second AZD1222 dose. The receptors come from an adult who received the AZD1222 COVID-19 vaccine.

For the CDR3, the DNA is TGCAGTGCTAGTCCCGCAGGGGACCAGCCCCAGCATTTT. As protein: CSASPAGDQPQHF. The rearrangement uses TRBV20-1 and TRBJ1-5, with D perhaps TRBD1 (6 bases). Germline values: CDR1 DFQATT, CDR2 SNEGSKA (reference sequence). The CDR3 totals 13 residues. Trimming shortened V by 3 bases and J by 7 bases, and 13 bases separated the two germline ends.

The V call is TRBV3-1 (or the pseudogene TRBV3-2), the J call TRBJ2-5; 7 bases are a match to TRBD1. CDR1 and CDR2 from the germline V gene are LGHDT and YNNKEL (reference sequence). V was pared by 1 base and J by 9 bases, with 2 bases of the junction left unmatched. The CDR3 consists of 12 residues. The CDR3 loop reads CASSQVDRAQYF. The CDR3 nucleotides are TGTGCCAGCAGCCAAGTTGACAGGGCCCAGTACTTC.